Below are 13 T cell receptor beta chains sequenced from a single sample in a study of T-cell reconstitution after alpha-beta-depleted transplantation in children. A library of TCRbeta sequences, prepared with unique molecular identifiers, was generated. Each CDR3 protein gets one entry after TCRdb re-called the PCR reads with MiXCR. This table holds almost 500,000 distinct CDR3 sequences, about 10% found once. Material: PBMCs, obtained before TCRalphabeta/CD19-depleted stem cell transplant. Receptors originate from a child aged 2 to 15 with inherited bone marrow failure, due to receive a stem cell transplant.

This clonotype was seen repeatedly, ten times or more. This chain uses TRBV12-3 or TRBV12-4 with TRBJ1-1, with a tentative D call TRBD1 (5 bases). The germline V and J ends were trimmed by 1 base and 5 bases, with 11 bases remaining between them. The CDR3 sequence is 14 residues long. This chain's CDR3 is CASSLGGGITEAFF. In DNA, the CDR3 is TGTGCCAGCAGTTTAGGGGGGGGTATAACTGAAGCTTTCTTT.

This clonotype was recorded many times. The V gene is TRBV19, the J gene TRBJ2-1, with D perhaps being TRBD1 or TRBD2 (5 bases each). Trimming took 7 bases from V and 5 from J, leaving 15 bases between them. CDR1 LNHDA and CDR2 SQIVND come from the germline V gene (reference sequence). The CDR3 sequence is 14 residues long. CDR3 sequence: CASTSWDRNNEQFF. The DNA of the CDR3 is TGTGCCAGTACCTCCTGGGACCGCAACAATGAGCAGTTCTTC. Based on the CDR3 plus reference TRBV19 and TRBJ2-1, the full variable domain is DGGITQSPKYLFRKEGQNVTLSCEQNLNHDAMYWYRQDPGQGLRLIYYSQIVNDFQKGDIAEGYSVSREKKESFPLTVTSAQKNPTAFYLCASTSWDRNNEQFFGPGTRLTVL.

This clonotype was observed at least ten times. The J gene is TRBJ2-7, the V gene TRBV2; D is perhaps TRBD1 (6 bases). The CDR3 runs to 14 residues. Trimming removed 6 bases from V and 3 bases from J, with 15 bases in between. From germline, CDR1 is SNHLY and CDR2 FYNNEI. The CDR3 loop is CASRGAQGFYEQYF. Here the CDR3 DNA reads TGTGCCAGCAGGGGGGCCCAGGGGTTCTACGAGCAGTACTTC.

The sample holds many counts of this clonotype. The V and J genes are TRBV7-2 and TRBJ1-2, with 7 bases identical to TRBD1. The germline V gene has CDR1 SGHTA and CDR2 FQGNSA. With V trimmed by 4 bases and J by 10 bases, 12 bases remained unmatched. The CDR3 loop spans 14 amino acids. CDR3 sequence reads: CASSSGGQLWDYTF. The DNA of the CDR3 is TGTGCCAGCAGCTCAGGGGGACAGCTATGGGACTACACCTTC.

In its sample, this clonotype was seen a few times. This chain links TRBV3-1 with TRBJ2-7; D is unclear. The ends were cut back, 0 bases at V and 5 bases at J, with 14 bases in the middle. The CDR3 is made up of 15 amino acids. Germline loops: CDR1 LGHDT, CDR2 YNNKEL (reference sequence). The CDR3 loop is CASSQEVWSGDEQYF. CDR3 sequence (DNA): TGTGCCAGCAGCCAAGAAGTATGGTCTGGGGACGAGCAGTACTTC.

The rearrangement uses TRBV9 and TRBJ2-3, with D unclear. The J call is in doubt because the DNA end fits TRBJ1-5 better. Germline V gives CDR1 SGDLS, CDR2 YYNGEE. This CDR3 region has 16 residues. CDR3 residues: CASALDSGSIADTQHF. CDR3 nucleotide sequence: TGTGCCAGCGCCCTGGATAGCGGGAGTATCGCAGATACGCAGCATTTT.

The table lists this clonotype with many counts. This chain uses TRBV28 with TRBJ2-7; D gene ambiguous. The CDR3 length is 13 residues. Germline V gene lookup returns CDR1 MDHEN and CDR2 SYDVKM. The ends were cut back, 6 bases at V and 0 bases at J, with 9 bases in the middle. CDR3 loop: CASSPITSYEQYF. DNA of the CDR3: TGTGCCAGCAGCCCAATTACCTCCTACGAGCAGTACTTC.

The chain is built from TRBV30 and TRBJ2-3, with 10 bases matching TRBD1. The CDR3 has 13 amino acids. Germline lookup yields CDR1 GTSNPN and CDR2 SVGIG (reference sequence). V shed 7 bases and J 7 bases; nucleotides not matched to a gene: 8. CDR3 in DNA: TGTGCCTTGGAGGGACAGGGGAGTTATACGCAGTATTTT. Amino acids: CALEGQGSYTQYF.

This clonotype was found many times. The chain is built from TRBV10-3 and TRBJ2-1; maybe TRBD2 (6 bases). The germline V gene has CDR1 ENHRY and CDR2 SYGVKD. The length of the CDR3 is 14 residues. V lost 4 bases and J 6 bases, leaving 13 bases between the germline ends. The CDR3 sequence: CAISVKWDSNEQFF. The CDR3 DNA is TGTGCCATCAGTGTGAAGTGGGACTCCAATGAGCAGTTCTTC.

This clonotype appeared many times. J is TRBJ2-5 and V is TRBV5-1; TRBD2 might be the D (7 bases). This CDR3 is 13 amino acids long. Germline CDR1 SGHRS, CDR2 YFSETQ. Trimming took 6 bases from V and 4 from J, leaving 13 bases between them. The CDR3 nucleotides read TGCGCCAGCAAGTGGGGGGGGCGAGAGACCCAGTACTTC. Translation: CASKWGGRETQYF. Full variable domain (remainder filled in from reference TRBV5-1 and TRBJ2-5): KAGVTQTPRYLIKTRGQQVTLSCSPISGHRSVSWYQQTPGQGLQFLFEYFSETQRNKGNFPGRFSGRQFSNSRSEMNVSTLELGDSALYLCASKWGGRETQYFGPGTRLLVL.

The chain employs TRBV7-6 and TRBJ2-2; 8 bases map to TRBD2. The CDR3 loop spans 16 amino acids. The V and J ends lost 4 bases and 0 bases, in that order; junction bases with no gene match: 4. Looked up from germline, CDR1 is SGHVS and CDR2 is FNYEAQ. This CDR3 reads CASSSQLAANTGELFF. For the CDR3, the DNA is TGTGCCAGCAGCTCGCAACTAGCGGCGAACACCGGGGAGCTGTTTTTT.

This clonotype showed up many times. This rearrangement joins TRBV20-1 to TRBJ2-1; 7 bases match TRBD1. CDR1 DFQATT and CDR2 SNEGSKA come from the germline V gene (reference sequence). The CDR3 is 12 residues long. With V trimmed by 6 bases and J by 6 bases, 5 bases remained unmatched. The DNA for the CDR3 is TGCAGTGCCCTGGGACAGTTCAATGAGCAGTTCTTC. Amino acid sequence: CSALGQFNEQFF.

This clonotype was counted ten times or more. The J gene is TRBJ1-4, the V gene TRBV7-2, with D perhaps matching TRBD1 (6 bases). The length of the CDR3 is 15 residues. In germline, CDR1 is SGHTA, CDR2 FQGNSA. The V and J ends lost 3 bases and 7 bases respectively, with 15 bases between them. CDR3 bases: TGTGCCAGCAGCTTTCTCAGGGGTGGAACTGAAAAACTGTTTTTT. Translated, it gives CASSFLRGGTEKLFF.